The clone carrying this TCR beta chain was picked up a small number of times. This sample is part of a study of blood T cells in healthy people across ages. They isolated at least 6 million PBMCs from each sample. Primers used in a second PCR of roughly 7 to 11 cycles were a sample-barcoded 5' primer and a J-beta primer mix. Each CDR3 protein is one row after TCRdb ran MiXCR on the 5' RACE reads. This table has around 1,500,000 distinct CDR3 sequences, approximately 40% appearing once. This CDR3 has 14 residues. Germline-derived CDR1 and CDR2 are KGHSH and LQKENI. V shed 3 bases, J shed 6 bases, and the junction held 4 bases outside the gene matches.

V is TRBV18 and J is TRBJ1-4, with 7 bases matching TRBD1. Material for sequencing was blood. The source of this sequence is a woman younger than 35 in good health. The CDR3: CASSPLDRDEKLFF. Here the CDR3 DNA reads TGTGCCAGCTCACCTCTCGACAGGGATGAAAAACTGTTTTTT.